This T cell receptor (beta chain) derives from a study of human T cells and chemical hapten exposure. About the research overall: Minor pooled library volume differences mainly drove per-sample TCR yield variation. Study-wide results and limits: There was no change with DPC sensitization in TCRs above 1 in 1000 frequency.

Individual cDNA molecules had unique molecular identifiers attached to them by the library. Authors' analysis steps: Counts of TCRs in each sample centred on a median of around 96,000 and extended from around 25,000 to 690,000. MiXCR was run by TCRdb on the RACE reads, yielding one entry per CDR3 protein. TCRdb's processing, not the study's, gives the V and J calls here. The repertoire holds 75,000 to 80,000 distinct CDR3 sequences, roughly 7.9% seen once, with about 1.5% in the top ten. Time point here: healthy volunteer bleed at 6 weeks. Blood, whole and unfractionated, served as the source for total RNA extraction. A remark on this clonotype: Its specificity is not known.

The sequence was collected from a female donor in good health. Some clones in this sample may be carry-over from other donors' samples. The sample consisted of whole blood.

The CDR3 sequence: CSAQDPSAGYTF. In DNA, the CDR3 is TGCAGTGCTCAAGACCCCTCCGCTGGCTACACCTTC. V is TRBV20-1 and J is TRBJ1-2; D is unresolved. The CDR3 has 12 amino acids. The germline gives CDR1 DFQATT, CDR2 SNEGSKA (reference sequence). V lost 5 bases to trimming and J lost 7 bases, with 14 bases between them.